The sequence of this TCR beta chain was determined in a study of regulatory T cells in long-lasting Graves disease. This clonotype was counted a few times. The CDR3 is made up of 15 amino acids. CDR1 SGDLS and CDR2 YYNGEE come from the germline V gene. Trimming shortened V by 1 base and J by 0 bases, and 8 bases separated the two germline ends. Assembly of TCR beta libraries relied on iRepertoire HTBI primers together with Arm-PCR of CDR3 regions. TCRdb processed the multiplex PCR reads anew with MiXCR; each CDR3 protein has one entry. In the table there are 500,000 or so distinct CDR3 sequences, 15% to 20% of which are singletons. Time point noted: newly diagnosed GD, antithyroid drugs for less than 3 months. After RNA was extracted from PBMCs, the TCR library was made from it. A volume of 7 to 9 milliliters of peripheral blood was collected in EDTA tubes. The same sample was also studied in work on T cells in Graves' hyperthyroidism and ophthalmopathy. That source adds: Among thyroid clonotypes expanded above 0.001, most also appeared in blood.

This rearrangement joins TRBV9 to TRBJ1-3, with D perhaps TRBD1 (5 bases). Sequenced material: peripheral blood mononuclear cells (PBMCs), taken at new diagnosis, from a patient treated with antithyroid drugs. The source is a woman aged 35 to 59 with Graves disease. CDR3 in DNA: TGTGCCAGCAGCGTATCGGGGACCTCTGGAAACACCATATATTTT. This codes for CASSVSGTSGNTIYF.